The table lists the clone carrying this T cell receptor (beta chain) with a few counts. Its antigen is not known. Each CDR3 protein gets one entry after TCRdb re-called the 5' RACE reads with MiXCR. The data contain about 430,000 distinct CDR3 sequences, around a sixth of them singletons. The sample is drawn from a study of identical twins. Study-wide results and limits: Sharing of beta out-of-frame sequences by twins showed a weaker excess.

CDR1 is KGHSH, CDR2 LQKENI, per germline. Trimming at V came to 6 bases and at J to 6 bases, leaving 6 bases not matched to a gene. This CDR3 is 15 amino acids long. Sample: naive T cells sorted from blood. The chain combines TRBV18 with TRBJ1-5, with 12 positions matching TRBD1. The sequence derives from a man aged 45-65 years in good health. This CDR3 is CASSGGTGGVQPQHF. The CDR3, as DNA: TGTGCCAGCTCCGGGGGGACAGGGGGCGTTCAGCCCCAGCATTTT. Complete variable domain (other parts from reference TRBV18 and TRBJ1-5): NAGVMQNPRHLVRRRGQEARLRCSPMKGHSHVYWYRQLPEEGLKFMVYLQKENIIDESGMPKERFSAEFPKEGPSILRIQQVVRGDSAAYFCASSGGTGGVQPQHFGDGTRLSIL.